This T cell receptor (beta chain) was sequenced for a study of tumor-infiltrating lymphocytes in primary liver carcinoma. Study-wide findings and caveats: Tumors and blood were compared for top-250-clone fraction, and tumors had the significantly higher value (p = 0.039).

Trimming left V 6 bases short and J 8 bases short, with 18 bases between. This CDR3 is 14 amino acids long. Germline values: CDR1 SGHAT, CDR2 FQNNGV. Researchers generated TCR beta cDNA from approximately 520 ng of total RNA, relying on a constant-region primer. Three-round nested multiplex PCR performed with slightly modified ARM-PCR produced the TCR beta libraries. TRBV1-TRBV30 forward primers paired with a C-beta reverse primer drove the first two PCR rounds, about 10 cycles each. TCRdb reprocessed the multiplex PCR reads via MiXCR and lists one record per CDR3 protein. Altogether fewer than 400,000 distinct CDR3 sequences are present, roughly three fifths being singletons, with the ten largest covering 15% to 20%. For blood RNA, unsorted whole blood served as the source, and germline DNA was extracted too. This clonotype was counted a single time. Its antigen is not known.

The rearrangement joins TRBV11-2 to TRBJ2-3, with D perhaps TRBD1 or TRBD2 (5 bases each). What was sequenced was peripheral blood. The TCR was taken from a woman aged 25 to 39 with primary liver carcinoma and hepatitis B virus infection. The CDR3 loop is CASRVYPGAGTQYF. In nucleotides, the CDR3 is TGTGCCAGCAGAGTATACCCCGGGGCGGGTACGCAGTATTTT.